This T cell receptor beta chain is drawn from a study of CD8 T cells in ankylosing spondylitis. Study observations and caveats: A CD8+ phenotype characterized the disease-linked clones, which were relatively rare in peripheral blood. Within ankylosing spondylitis blood, a TCR beta motif made up of under 10 highly homologous variants appeared to be characteristic. Reported data indicate significant enrichment of disease-linked clones within matched ankylosing spondylitis synovial fluid. Prior work had noted some motif variants in reactive arthritis blood and synovial fluid.

For this clonotype: Its antigen remains unknown.

The CDR3 runs 13 residues. Germline loops: CDR1 KGHSH, CDR2 LQKENI. With V trimmed by 6 bases and J by 5 bases, 4 bases remained unmatched. Quantitative 5'-RACE with molecular barcodes was used to make the TCR beta libraries. TCRdb reprocessed the 5' RACE reads with MiXCR, giving one entry per CDR3 protein. This sample has under 950,000 distinct CDR3 sequences; under 20% occur once, and the top ten carry under 20%. This TCR was recovered from a male donor with ankylosing spondylitis. The sample was blood, either unsorted or a sorted T cell fraction (not recorded which). The chain combines TRBV18 with TRBJ2-4, with 7 bases that match TRBD1. This CDR3 reads CASSGTEENIQYF. The CDR3 region has the DNA TGTGCCAGCTCGGGGACAGAAGAAAACATTCAGTACTTC.